The next 9 T cell receptor beta chains were all read from a single sample in a study of beta chain features in type 1 diabetes. The isolated RNA, all of it, was reverse transcribed, so expressed TCRB transcripts were what got sequenced. Assay: immunoSEQ multiplex PCR; the TCRdb copy retains only in-frame clones and omits some. The sample contains 200,000 to 250,000 clones, roughly 10% of which appear only once. Source material: central memory CD4+ T cells from blood. Receptors were obtained from a man younger than 35 in good health.

This clone was seen at least ten times. The CDR3 bases are TGTGCCACCAGCACTCGGACGGTTCCGGTGGCCCAGTACTTC. It codes for CATSTRTVPVAQYF. The V gene is TRBV15, the J gene TRBJ2-5; D is unresolved. In germline, CDR1 is LNHNV, CDR2 YYDKDF (reference sequence). V dropped 4 bases and J dropped 9 bases, with 18 bases sitting between them. CDR3 length: 14 amino acids.

The V call is TRBV7-2, the J call TRBJ2-3; TRBD2 matches at 10 bases. This CDR3 has 18 residues. Germline CDR1 reads SGHTA; CDR2 reads FQGNSA. V lost 1 base and J lost 0; bases outside the gene matches: 7. This CDR3 is CASSLGRLAGSSTDTQYF. The CDR3 bases are TGTGCCAGCAGCTTAGGGAGACTAGCGGGTTCTAGCACAGATACGCAGTATTTT.

This clone was picked up a small number of times. The chain carries TRBV4-2 and TRBJ2-1; 7 bases agree with TRBD2. V dropped 1 base and J dropped 15; count of bases not matched to a gene: 6. Germline-derived CDR1 and CDR2 are LGHNA and YNFKEQ. The CDR3 has 12 amino acids. CDR3 coding DNA: TGTGCCAGCAGCCAAGGGTGGGAGGGTTGGTTCTTC. Encoded protein: CASSQGWEGWFF.

This clone was observed a few times. J is TRBJ2-3 and V is TRBV13; D remains unclear. There are 16 residues in the CDR3. Trimming removed 5 bases at V and 0 bases at J, with 15 bases between. CDR1 is PRHDT and CDR2 is FYEKMQ in the germline V gene (reference sequence). The CDR3 loop is CASSLTRISSTDTQYF. CDR3 nucleotides: TGTGCCAGCAGCCTTACCCGGATATCTAGCACAGATACGCAGTATTTT.

The chain links TRBV2 to TRBJ2-3, with D unclear. CDR3 length: 15 amino acids. CDR1 is SNHLY, CDR2 FYNNEI, per germline. V lost 5 bases and J 0 bases, leaving 12 bases between the germline ends. DNA for the CDR3: TGTGCCAGCAGTTCCCGGACCATTAGCACAGATACGCAGTATTTT. It specifies CASSSRTISTDTQYF.

This clone has a handful of counts. The rearrangement joins TRBV6-5 to TRBJ1-1; D not resolved. V was trimmed by 5 bases and J by 1 base, leaving 8 bases between them. The germline gives CDR1 MNHEY, CDR2 SVGAGI. There are 13 residues in the CDR3. CDR3 DNA sequence: TGTGCCAGCAGTAAACTGCCGAACACTGAAGCTTTCTTT. This encodes CASSKLPNTEAFF.

This clone was counted between two and nine times. The rearrangement joins TRBV4-3 to TRBJ1-2, with 8 bases lining up with TRBD1. Germline V gene sequence: CDR1 LGHNA, CDR2 YSLEER. The junction had 12 bases not matched to a gene; V was cut back by 5 bases and J by 4 bases. The CDR3 consists of 16 residues. The CDR3 nucleotides read TGCGCCAGCAGCGCTCCCCTGGACAGGGAGTTCTATGGCTACACCTTC. This encodes CASSAPLDREFYGYTF.

The genes are TRBV18 and TRBJ2-5; D gene uncertain. With 2 bases removed from V and 4 bases from J, the gap between germline ends came to 11 bases. CDR1 and CDR2 from the germline V gene are KGHSH and LQKENI. The CDR3 length is 14 residues. The CDR3 DNA reads as TGTGCCAGCTCACCAGGGATTAATGGAGAGACCCAGTACTTC. Its translation: CASSPGINGETQYF.

This chain links TRBV4-1 with TRBJ2-4; 14 bases match TRBD2. Germline assignment: CDR1 MGHRA and CDR2 YSYEKL. V shed 0 bases, J shed 1 base, and the junction held 11 bases outside the gene matches. The CDR3 sequence is 21 residues long. CDR3 coding DNA: TGCGCCAGCAGCCAAGATTTCCGGACTAGCGGGAGGTCGTTGGCCAAAAACATTCAGTACTTC. Protein sequence: CASSQDFRTSGRSLAKNIQYF.